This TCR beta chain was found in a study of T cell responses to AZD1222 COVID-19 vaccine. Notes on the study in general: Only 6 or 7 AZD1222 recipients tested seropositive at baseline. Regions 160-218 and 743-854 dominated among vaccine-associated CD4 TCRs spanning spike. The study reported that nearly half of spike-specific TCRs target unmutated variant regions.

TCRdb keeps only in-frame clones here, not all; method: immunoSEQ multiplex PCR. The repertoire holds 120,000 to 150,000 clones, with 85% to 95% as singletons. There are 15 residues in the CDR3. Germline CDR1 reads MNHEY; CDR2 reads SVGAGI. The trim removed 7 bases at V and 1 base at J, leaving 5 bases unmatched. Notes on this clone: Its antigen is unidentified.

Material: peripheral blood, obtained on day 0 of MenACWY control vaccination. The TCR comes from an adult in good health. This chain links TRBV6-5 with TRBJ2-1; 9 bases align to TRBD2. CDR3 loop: CASTPAGGSYNEQFF. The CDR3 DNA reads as TGTGCCAGCACCCCGGCGGGAGGGTCCTACAATGAGCAGTTCTTC.